These 8 T cell receptor beta chains came from one sample sequenced in a study of blood T cell repertoires in COVID-19. Measured with immunoSEQ multiplex PCR; TCRdb has only the in-frame clones, and not every one. The table lists about 230,000 clones, approximately 81% of them singletons. Sequenced: peripheral blood. These receptors all come from a woman of 80 years or more with acute or convalescent COVID-19.

This chain links TRBV7-9 with TRBJ1-3, with TRBD1 as a possible D gene (5 bases). Per germline, CDR1 SEHNR and CDR2 FQNEAQ (reference sequence). This CDR3 spans 14 amino acids. With 5 bases removed from V and 0 bases from J, the gap between germline ends came to 8 bases. The CDR3: CASSLGGSGNTIYF. The CDR3, as DNA: TGTGCCAGCAGCCTCGGGGGCTCTGGAAACACCATATATTTT.

The count of this clone is one. This chain joins TRBV25-1 and TRBJ1-4; perhaps TRBD1 as D (5 bases). Germline loops: CDR1 MGHDK, CDR2 SYGVNS. The CDR3 loop spans 14 amino acids. V lost 3 bases and J lost 6, with 11 bases in between. The CDR3 protein is CASSDRQGYEKLFF. The CDR3 DNA reads TGTGCCAGCAGTGATAGGCAGGGATATGAAAAACTGTTTTTT.

The J gene is TRBJ1-1, the V gene TRBV21-1; TRBD1 is the table's D call, not checked against the DNA. TRBV21-1 is assigned pseudogene status. The CDR3 covers 16 residues. The chain's CDR3 is CASISSQGGPNTEAFF. DNA of the CDR3: TGTGCCAGCATCTCCAGCCAGGGCGGACCTAACACTGAAGCTTTCTTT.

The table lists this clone with many counts. For the CDR3, the DNA is TGTGCCAGCAGTTACATAATAGGACTCTCGAACACCGGGGAGCTGTTTTTT. Its protein product is CASSYIIGLSNTGELFF. The chain employs TRBV6-2 or TRBV6-3 and TRBJ2-2, with D maybe TRBD2 (5 bases). Germline CDR1 is MNHEY and CDR2 is SVGEGT. This CDR3 comprises 17 residues. V shed 2 bases and J shed 0 bases, with 13 bases lying between them.

V usage is TRBV3-1 (or the pseudogene TRBV3-2) and J usage is TRBJ2-7; 8 nucleotides align to TRBD1. V trimming: 9 bases; J trimming: 6 bases; junction bases outside the gene matches: 16. Germline CDR1 is LGHDT and CDR2 is YNNKEL (reference sequence). The CDR3 loop spans 15 amino acids. The CDR3 sequence is CASGGRGQGFGEQYF. The CDR3, as DNA: TGTGCCAGTGGCGGACGAGGACAGGGTTTTGGCGAGCAGTACTTC.

In this sample, this clone turned up a few times. The V and J genes are TRBV4-1 and TRBJ1-2; 11 nucleotides align to TRBD1. The length of the CDR3 is 16 residues. Germline CDR1 reads MGHRA; CDR2 reads YSYEKL. V dropped 1 base and J dropped 4; count of bases not matched to a gene: 5. This CDR3 reads CASSQAGTGGTYGYTF. CDR3 bases: TGCGCCAGCAGCCAAGCCGGGACAGGGGGGACCTATGGCTACACCTTC.

The J gene is TRBJ2-1, the V gene TRBV7-8; possible D gene TRBD2, 5 bases. CDR3 length: 15 amino acids. CDR1 is SGHVS and CDR2 is FQNEAQ in the germline V gene. V was cut by 2 bases and J by 2 bases, with 10 bases left in between. The CDR3 protein is CASSLRESPYNEQFF. The CDR3 nucleotides are TGTGCCAGCAGCTTAAGGGAGAGCCCCTACAATGAGCAGTTCTTC.

This clone turned up a few times. CDR3 protein: CASSLVRQGQLFF. DNA of the CDR3: TGTGCCAGCAGCTTAGTTCGTCAGGGCCAACTGTTTTTT. The chain couples TRBV7-8 to TRBJ1-4; weak D call: TRBD1 (5 bases). The germline gives CDR1 SGHVS, CDR2 FQNEAQ. V shed 1 base and J shed 12 bases, with 12 bases lying between them. The CDR3 loop spans 13 amino acids. The full variable domain, completed using reference TRBV7-8 and TRBJ1-4, is GAGVSQSPRYKVAKRGQDVALRCDPISGHVSLFWYQQALGQGPEFLTYFQNEAQLDKSGLPSDRFFAERPEGSVSTLKIQRTQQEDSAVYLCASSLVRQGQLFFGSGTQLSVL.